These 13 T cell receptor beta chains were sequenced from one sample in a study of T cell responses to AZD1222 COVID-19 vaccine. Some clones are missing from TCRdb's copy, which holds only in-frame ones; the method was immunoSEQ multiplex PCR. The sample carries around 70,000 clones, roughly 90% recorded once. The specimen was peripheral blood, collected on day 0 of AZD1222 vaccination. The receptors were gathered from an adult in good health.

The chain has TRBV7-8 and TRBJ1-6; maybe TRBD1 (5 bases). The V end was cut by 1 base, the J end by 9 bases, with 10 bases between. The CDR3 is 14 residues long. Per germline, CDR1 SGHVS and CDR2 FQNEAQ. The CDR3 here is CASSLEGASSPLHF. In DNA form, the CDR3 reads TGTGCCAGCAGCTTAGAAGGGGCTAGTTCACCCCTCCACTTT.

This clone has just a few counts. The V call is TRBV19, the J call TRBJ2-1, with 10 bases lining up with TRBD2. V shed 5 bases and J 5 bases; nucleotides not matched to a gene: 6. The CDR3 runs 15 residues. From germline, CDR1 is LNHDA and CDR2 SQIVND (reference sequence). The chain's CDR3 is CASSLWTSGDNEQFF. DNA of the CDR3: TGTGCCAGTAGTCTATGGACTAGCGGCGACAATGAGCAGTTCTTC.

This chain joins TRBV18 and TRBJ1-2; 9 nucleotides agree with TRBD1. Germline trimming cut 6 bases from V and 6 bases from J; bases unmatched to any gene: 5. CDR1 KGHSH and CDR2 LQKENI come from the germline V gene. CDR3 length equals 13 residues. CDR3 bases: TGTGCCAGCTCCCCCGGGACAGGGAATGGCTACACCTTC. Its protein is CASSPGTGNGYTF.

This chain uses TRBV29-1 with TRBJ1-6; maybe TRBD1 (5 bases). The CDR3 contains 15 residues. Deletions cut 4 bases from V and 6 bases from J, with 16 bases between. CDR1 is SQVTM and CDR2 is ANQGSEA in the germline V gene. The CDR3 DNA follows: TGCAGCGTTGTAACTGGTACAGGCGGTAATTCACCCCTCCACTTT. Translating gives CSVVTGTGGNSPLHF. The whole variable domain, remainder taken from reference TRBV29-1 and TRBJ1-6, is SAVISQKPSRDICQRGTSLTIQCQVDSQVTMMFWYRQQPGQSLTLIATANQGSEATYESGFVIDKFPISRPNLTFSTLTVSNMSPEDSSIYLCSVVTGTGGNSPLHFGNGTRLTVT.

The gene calls are TRBV5-1 and TRBJ2-1; 7 bases align to TRBD1. Germline loops: CDR1 SGHRS, CDR2 YFSETQ. The CDR3 covers 18 residues. V dropped 4 bases and J dropped 9; count of bases not matched to a gene: 22. The DNA of the CDR3 is TGCGCCAGCAGCAGACCGAACGGGACAGCGAGGACTTTAAGTGAGCAGTTCTTC. Amino acid sequence: CASSRPNGTARTLSEQFF.

The chain employs TRBV19 and TRBJ2-1; D unclear. The V end lost 3 bases, the J end lost 6 bases, and 15 bases lay between the germline ends. Germline V lookup: CDR1 LNHDA, CDR2 SQIVND (reference sequence). The CDR3 contains 15 residues. The CDR3 is CASSIGLGLRNEQFF. CDR3 sequence (DNA): TGTGCCAGTAGTATTGGGTTAGGGCTTCGCAATGAGCAGTTCTTC.

This sequence joins TRBV7-9 and TRBJ1-1, with D possibly being TRBD1 (5 bases). Germline V gene data show CDR1 as SEHNR and CDR2 as FQNEAQ (reference sequence). The germline V and J ends were trimmed by 6 bases and 0 bases, with 11 bases remaining between them. CDR3 length: 14 residues. The CDR3 DNA reads as TGTGCCAGCAGAACCGGGGCTTTGAACACTGAAGCTTTCTTT. Translated, it gives CASRTGALNTEAFF.

The J gene is TRBJ2-3, the V gene TRBV5-1; 8 nucleotides agree with TRBD2. J lost 0 bases, V lost 5 bases, and 2 bases had no gene match. CDR3 size: 14 residues. Germline V gene sequence: CDR1 SGHRS, CDR2 YFSETQ. CDR3 sequence (DNA): TGCGCCAGCAGTCCTAGCGGGAGCACAGATACGCAGTATTTT. Translated: CASSPSGSTDTQYF. Together with reference TRBV5-1 and TRBJ2-3, the CDR3 gives the full variable domain: KAGVTQTPRYLIKTRGQQVTLSCSPISGHRSVSWYQQTPGQGLQFLFEYFSETQRNKGNFPGRFSGRQFSNSRSEMNVSTLELGDSALYLCASSPSGSTDTQYFGPGTRLTVL.

The V gene is TRBV29-1, the J gene TRBJ1-2; 9 bases line up with TRBD1. V lost 5 bases and J lost 4; bases outside the gene matches: 14. From germline, CDR1 is SQVTM and CDR2 ANQGSEA. This CDR3 region has 16 residues. Here the CDR3 DNA reads TGCAGCGTTCTTGCCGGGACAGGGACGTGGACCTATGGCTACACCTTC. Translated, it gives CSVLAGTGTWTYGYTF.

In DNA, the CDR3 is TGTGCCAGCAGCTCCACCAGCTACGAGCAGTACTTC. Translation: CASSSTSYEQYF. The rearrangement links TRBV5-6 to TRBJ2-7; no clear D. The CDR3 length is 12 residues. Germline assignment: CDR1 SGHDT and CDR2 YYEEEE. Between the trimmed V and J ends, which lost 3 bases and 3 bases, there was a span of 7 bases. The full variable domain, its missing parts supplied by reference TRBV5-6 and TRBJ2-7, is DAGVTQSPTHLIKTRGQQVTLRCSPKSGHDTVSWYQQALGQGPQFIFQYYEEEERQRGNFPDRFSGHQFPNYSSELNVNALLLGDSALYLCASSSTSYEQYFGPGTRLTVT.

The CDR3 coding sequence is TGCGCCAGCAGCCAAGACAGGACATCCCTAAATTCACCCCTCCACTTT. Protein: CASSQDRTSLNSPLHF. The chain combines TRBV4-3 with TRBJ1-6; a possible D gene is TRBD1 (5 bases). The V gene's germline CDR1 is LGHNA and CDR2 YSLEER. CDR3 size: 16 residues. The V end lost 0 bases, the J end lost 7 bases, and 13 bases lay between the germline ends.

This chain links TRBV19 with TRBJ1-2; possible D gene TRBD1, 6 bases. V lost 2 bases and J lost 8, with 18 bases in between. The CDR3 totals 15 residues. Germline assignment: CDR1 LNHDA and CDR2 SQIVND (reference sequence). For the CDR3, the DNA is TGTGCCAGTAGTATACAATTGGGGCAGGGGATCGGCTACACCTTC. Its protein is CASSIQLGQGIGYTF. The complete variable domain, with remaining parts taken from reference TRBV19 and TRBJ1-2, reads DGGITQSPKYLFRKEGQNVTLSCEQNLNHDAMYWYRQDPGQGLRLIYYSQIVNDFQKGDIAEGYSVSREKKESFPLTVTSAQKNPTAFYLCASSIQLGQGIGYTFGSGTRLTVV.

The chain combines TRBV4-1 with TRBJ2-1; possible D gene TRBD1, 5 bases. The length of the CDR3 is 17 residues. Germline V gene lookup returns CDR1 MGHRA and CDR2 YSYEKL. Trimming pared 1 base from V and 0 bases from J, leaving 13 bases between. CDR3 loop: CASSQAAGQSSYNEQFF. The CDR3 DNA sequence: TGCGCCAGCAGCCAAGCGGCCGGACAAAGCTCCTACAATGAGCAGTTCTTC.